This TCR beta chain was observed in a study of cytomegalovirus exposure and HLA in healthy donors. Notes on the study in general: Most TCR sequences were rare, but some public TCRs occurred in many donors.

This clone came up once. Its antigen is unidentified. PCR primers comprised 60 Vbeta and 13 Jbeta primers. The table came from immunoSEQ multiplex PCR; TCRdb's copy has only in-frame clones and leaves some out. Here the sample spans 100,000 to 150,000 clones, roughly 76% being singletons. CDR3 length: 13 residues. Germline-derived CDR1 and CDR2 are MNHEY and SVGAGI. Trimming stripped 8 bases from V and 3 bases from J, with 11 bases between. The sequenced sample was PBMCs. This TCR derives from a man younger than 40 in good health and CMV-seronegative. The chain couples TRBV6-5 to TRBJ1-5; TRBD1 might be the D (5 bases). The DNA for the CDR3 is TGTGCCAGCGGGAGGGGAAACAATCAGCCCCAGCATTTT. Translated, it gives CASGRGNNQPQHF.